Presented here are 28 T cell receptor beta chains from one specimen sequenced in a study of cytomegalovirus exposure and HLA in healthy donors. Vbeta (60) and Jbeta (13) primers were used in the PCR. Repertoires were generated with immunoSEQ multiplex PCR, while TCRdb's copy carries only in-frame clones and drops some. Of approximately 100,000 clones listed, about 74% are singletons. The sequenced sample consisted of PBMCs. These receptors came from a woman aged 18-30 years in good health and CMV-seropositive.

The CDR3 protein is CASSGDRGPRGQPQHF. CDR3 bases: TGTGCCAGCAGTGGCGACAGGGGGCCCCGAGGGCAGCCCCAGCATTTT. The chain combines TRBV28 with TRBJ1-5, with 10 bases lining up with TRBD1. The CDR3 length is 16 residues. Germline V CDR1 and CDR2: MDHEN, SYDVKM. Trimming at V came to 5 bases and at J to 7 bases, leaving 11 bases not matched to a gene.

This chain connects TRBV5-6 to TRBJ2-1; D possibly corresponds to TRBD2 (5 bases). Trimming removed 1 base from V and 2 bases from J, with 13 bases in between. Germline V lookup: CDR1 SGHDT, CDR2 YYEEEE. The CDR3 is made up of 16 amino acids. The CDR3 nucleotides read TGTGCCAGCAGCTTGATTGGTGGGAGCACCTACAATGAGCAGTTCTTC. Translation: CASSLIGGSTYNEQFF.

The rearrangement uses TRBV27 and TRBJ2-2; TRBD2 agrees at 8 bases. This CDR3 has 17 amino acids. V gave up 5 bases and J gave up 0 bases; unmatched junction bases: 8. Germline CDR1 reads MNHEY; CDR2 reads SMNVEV (reference sequence). The CDR3, as DNA: TGTGCCAGCAGTAAGACACCGGGACTAGCGAACACCGGGGAGCTGTTTTTT. Translation: CASSKTPGLANTGELFF.

The chain recombines TRBV25-1 with TRBJ2-1, with 8 bases lining up with TRBD2. The CDR3 has 16 amino acids. With 3 bases clipped from V and 6 bases from J, the junction kept 10 bases outside the gene matches. Germline CDR1 is MGHDK and CDR2 is SYGVNS. CDR3 amino acids: CASSEWRGRNINEQFF. DNA of the CDR3: TGTGCCAGCAGTGAGTGGCGCGGGAGGAACATCAATGAGCAGTTCTTC.

This rearrangement joins TRBV6-1 to TRBJ2-4, with D possibly matching TRBD1 (6 bases). There are 15 residues in the CDR3. Germline lookup yields CDR1 MNHNS and CDR2 SASEGT. V lost 7 bases, J lost 8 bases, and 21 bases lay in between. This chain's CDR3 is CASTPSAGDTDIQYF. DNA for the CDR3: TGTGCCAGCACCCCCTCGGCAGGGGACACGGACATTCAGTACTTC.

V usage is TRBV29-1 and J usage is TRBJ1-2, with D possibly matching TRBD1 (6 bases). V dropped 5 bases and J dropped 4 bases, with 11 bases sitting between them. CDR1 and CDR2 from the germline V gene are SQVTM and ANQGSEA. This CDR3 region has 12 residues. The CDR3 nucleotides are TGCAGCGTTCCCACAGGGTTCTATGGCTACACCTTC. This translates into CSVPTGFYGYTF.

The V call is TRBV5-4, the J call TRBJ2-3; no firm D call. CDR1 and CDR2 from the germline V gene are SGHNT and YYREEE (reference sequence). Trimming stripped 0 bases from V and 2 bases from J, with 7 bases between. This CDR3 is built from 14 residues. This CDR3 is CASSLGLDTDTQYF. CDR3 nucleotide sequence: TGTGCCAGCAGCTTGGGTCTAGACACAGATACGCAGTATTTT.

V and J are TRBV30 and TRBJ2-7; D may be TRBD1 (6 bases). CDR1 is GTSNPN, CDR2 SVGIG, per germline (reference sequence). This CDR3 is 15 amino acids long. Trimming cost V 0 bases and J 3 bases, with 15 bases left between them. CDR3 in DNA: TGTGCCTGGAGTGTACGACAGGTGGTGGGCTACGAGCAGTACTTC. Amino acid sequence: CAWSVRQVVGYEQYF.

The chain carries TRBV6-1 and TRBJ2-7; tentatively, D is TRBD2 (6 bases). The CDR3 has 14 amino acids. Germline lookup yields CDR1 MNHNS and CDR2 SASEGT. Trimming pared 3 bases from V and 0 bases from J, leaving 9 bases between. Here the CDR3 reads CASSESGSSYEQYF. The CDR3 region has the DNA TGTGCCAGCAGTGAGTCCGGGAGCTCCTACGAGCAGTACTTC.

V usage is TRBV6-5 and J usage is TRBJ2-7; the match to TRBD1 covers 9 bases. This CDR3 has 13 residues. Looked up from germline, CDR1 is MNHEY and CDR2 is SVGAGI. V gave up 8 bases and J gave up 7 bases; unmatched junction bases: 9. CDR3 region: CASRTGAPWEQYF. For the CDR3, the DNA is TGTGCCAGCCGGACAGGGGCCCCCTGGGAGCAGTACTTC.

The chain links TRBV27 to TRBJ2-1; 12 bases are a match to TRBD2. Germline V lookup: CDR1 MNHEY, CDR2 SMNVEV (reference sequence). V was clipped by 6 bases and J by 8 bases; unmatched bases: 8. This CDR3 is 15 amino acids long. CDR3 nucleotides: TGTGCCAGCAGCCCCGGACTAGCGGGATTCGATGAGCAGTTCTTC. It specifies CASSPGLAGFDEQFF.

The CDR3 DNA is TGTGCCAGCAGCGATCCCATGACAGGAGTGAGCGAAGCTTTCTTT. This codes for CASSDPMTGVSEAFF. The V gene is TRBV6-5, the J gene TRBJ1-1, with a possible D match to TRBD1 (6 bases). The germline V gene has CDR1 MNHEY and CDR2 SVGAGI. With 6 bases removed from V and 8 bases from J, the gap between germline ends came to 22 bases. The CDR3 has 15 amino acids.

This clone was observed a handful of times. The V call is TRBV19, the J call TRBJ2-2, with D tentatively TRBD2 (6 bases). Trimming took 7 bases from V and 3 from J, leaving 15 bases between them. The CDR3 length is 15 residues. Germline values: CDR1 LNHDA, CDR2 SQIVND (reference sequence). CDR3 amino acids: CASTPDWGDTGELFF. In DNA form, the CDR3 reads TGTGCCAGTACGCCTGATTGGGGGGACACCGGGGAGCTGTTTTTT.

The CDR3 sequence is CASSQGGRNTEAFF. The CDR3 nucleotides read TGCGCCAGCAGCCAAGGGGGCCGGAACACTGAAGCTTTCTTT. This rearrangement joins TRBV4-3 to TRBJ1-1; a possible D gene is TRBD1 (5 bases). The CDR3 is 14 amino acids. V lost 1 base, J lost 1 base, and 7 bases lay in between. Looked up from germline, CDR1 is LGHNA and CDR2 is YSLEER.

This sequence joins TRBV7-9 and TRBJ2-7; 8 positions match TRBD2. Per germline, CDR1 SEHNR and CDR2 FQNEAQ (reference sequence). This CDR3 spans 14 amino acids. V gave up 1 base and J gave up 3 bases; unmatched junction bases: 2. The CDR3 sequence: CASSLVTSGYEQYF. CDR3 bases: TGTGCCAGCAGCTTAGTTACTAGCGGCTACGAGCAGTACTTC.

The J gene is TRBJ2-7, the V gene TRBV11-2, with 8 bases fitting TRBD2. Trimming cost V 5 bases and J 3 bases; bases outside gene matches: 12. The CDR3 has 16 residues. Looked up from germline, CDR1 is SGHAT and CDR2 is FQNNGV. CDR3 protein: CASSAISGAGLYEQYF. CDR3 DNA: TGTGCCAGCAGCGCAATTAGCGGGGCCGGGCTCTACGAGCAGTACTTC.

The chain links TRBV2 to TRBJ1-4; TRBD1 matches 8 bases. Germline V gives CDR1 SNHLY, CDR2 FYNNEI. The V segment lost 6 bases and the J segment 7 bases; nucleotides outside the gene matches: 10. The CDR3 totals 15 residues. The CDR3 DNA follows: TGTGCCAGCAGCCTACAGGGGGTAGTTGGTGAAAAACTGTTTTTT. Translating gives CASSLQGVVGEKLFF.

This clone was seen only once. The chain couples TRBV6-5 to TRBJ2-3; tentative D call: TRBD2 (6 bases). Trimming took off 4 bases at V and 0 bases at J, with 11 bases between the two ends. Germline V gene data show CDR1 as MNHEY and CDR2 as SVGAGI. This CDR3 comprises 15 residues. CDR3 DNA: TGTGCCAGCAGTTCACTAGCAGCTAGCACAGATACGCAGTATTTT. It yields the protein CASSSLAASTDTQYF.

This chain uses TRBV19 with TRBJ2-1, with 8 bases that match TRBD2. Germline CDR1 is LNHDA and CDR2 is SQIVND (reference sequence). CDR3 size: 14 residues. V lost 4 bases to trimming and J lost 4 bases; unmatched junction nucleotides: 3. In DNA, the CDR3 is TGTGCCAGTAGTACTACGGGGGGGTACAATGAGCAGTTCTTC. Residues: CASSTTGGYNEQFF.

This chain joins TRBV28 and TRBJ1-1; weak D call: TRBD1 (5 bases). V gave up 9 bases and J gave up 4 bases, with 15 bases separating them. The CDR3 contains 13 residues. Germline V gene sequence: CDR1 MDHEN, CDR2 SYDVKM. CDR3 amino acids: CASGGGLFTEAFF. CDR3 bases: TGTGCCAGTGGCGGGGGTTTGTTCACTGAAGCTTTCTTT.

The sample holds one count of this clone. The J gene is TRBJ1-2, the V gene TRBV6-5, with a weak D call TRBD1 (5 bases). The CDR3 consists of 15 residues. Trimming took 0 bases from V and 1 from J, leaving 9 bases between them. CDR1 is MNHEY and CDR2 is SVGAGI in the germline V gene. The CDR3 coding sequence is TGTGCCAGCAGTTACTCGACGGGACTTAACTATGGCTACACCTTC. Translated, it gives CASSYSTGLNYGYTF.

This clone was recorded once. The V call is TRBV7-2, the J call TRBJ1-4; 7 bases line up with TRBD1. With V trimmed by 5 bases and J by 5 bases, 8 bases remained unmatched. The CDR3 sequence is 15 residues long. Germline V gives CDR1 SGHTA, CDR2 FQGNSA. Written as DNA, the CDR3 is TGTGCCAGCAGCCTCTGGACAGGCCAGAATGAAAAACTGTTTTTT. As protein: CASSLWTGQNEKLFF.

V and J are TRBV18 and TRBJ2-3; TRBD2 matches 10 bases. J gave up 2 bases and V 3 bases, and 8 bases lay outside the gene matches. The CDR3 is made up of 17 amino acids. CDR1 is KGHSH and CDR2 is LQKENI in the germline V gene. The CDR3 spells CASSPSSGSGNTDTQYF. CDR3 coding DNA: TGTGCCAGCTCACCCTCTAGCGGGAGCGGAAACACAGATACGCAGTATTTT.

This chain joins TRBV4-1 and TRBJ2-1; TRBD2 agrees at 7 bases. Trimming cost V 1 base and J 0 bases; bases outside gene matches: 0. This CDR3 has 15 amino acids. Germline CDR1 MGHRA, CDR2 YSYEKL. As DNA, the CDR3 is TGCGCCAGCAGCCAAGGCGGGAGCTCCTACAATGAGCAGTTCTTC. Translated, it gives CASSQGGSSYNEQFF.

The rearrangement joins TRBV7-2 to TRBJ2-1; TRBD2 matches 8 bases. The V gene end was trimmed by 3 bases and the J gene end by 7 bases; junction bases not matched to a gene: 5. This CDR3 has 14 residues. Germline CDR1 reads SGHTA; CDR2 reads FQGNSA. This chain's CDR3 is CASSLGLGENEQFF. Written as DNA, the CDR3 is TGTGCCAGCAGCTTGGGACTAGGGGAAAATGAGCAGTTCTTC.

The chain has TRBV4-2 and TRBJ1-3, with TRBD1 as a possible D gene (6 bases). The germline V gene has CDR1 LGHNA and CDR2 YNFKEQ. CDR3 size: 12 residues. Trimming took 6 bases from V and 4 from J, leaving 7 bases between them. This CDR3 reads CASSQGGNTIYF. In DNA, the CDR3 is TGTGCCAGCAGTCAGGGGGGAAACACCATATATTTT.

This clone has more than one count but fewer than ten. A junction end diverges from the germline sequence, so it may reflect a read error. The J gene is TRBJ2-7, the V gene TRBV5-1, with 14 nucleotides matching TRBD2. The CDR3 is 17 residues long. Per germline, CDR1 SGHRS and CDR2 YFSETQ. CDR3 coding DNA: TGCGCCAGCAGCCCAGGGACTAGCGGGAGTACCTCCGACGAGCAGTACTTC. Residues: CASSPGTSGSTSDEQYF.

The chain has TRBV7-2 and TRBJ2-3; 9 bases map to TRBD2. CDR1 is SGHTA, CDR2 FQGNSA, per germline. The CDR3 sequence is 16 residues long. The V and J ends lost 0 bases and 4 bases, in that order; junction bases with no gene match: 5. CDR3 in amino acids: CASSLASGSRSDTQYF. CDR3 nucleotides: TGTGCCAGCAGCTTAGCTAGCGGGAGCAGGTCAGATACGCAGTATTTT.